This entry lists 31 T cell receptor beta chains sequenced from one sample in a study of CD4+ T cells in melanoma. Repertoires were generated with immunoSEQ multiplex PCR, while TCRdb's copy carries only in-frame clones and drops some. Of 9,600 or so clones in the sample, 73% were seen once. The sample comprised cells from a culture (not recorded whether cultured in vitro). These receptors all stem from a human donor with melanoma.

The chain uses TRBV7-5 and TRBJ2-1; the DNA was not used to check the table's D call, TRBD2. TRBV7-5 is flagged as a pseudogene. The CDR3 spans 17 residues. CDR3 in amino acids: CARSPRRAGRYYNEQFF. The CDR3 coding sequence is TGTGCCAGAAGCCCAAGGAGGGCGGGTCGCTACTACAATGAGCAGTTCTTC.

V and J are TRBV19 and TRBJ1-4; TRBD1 might be the D (5 bases). This CDR3 comprises 13 residues. CDR1 is LNHDA and CDR2 is SQIVND in the germline V gene (reference sequence). V lost 8 bases, J lost 6 bases, and 13 bases lay in between. The CDR3 is CASSGGYDEKLFF. CDR3 DNA sequence: TGTGCCAGTTCCGGGGGGTATGATGAAAAACTGTTTTTT.

This clone was counted once. The rearrangement joins TRBV5-4 to TRBJ1-1, with TRBD1 matching 7 bases. Germline V CDR1 and CDR2: SGHNT, YYREEE (reference sequence). V was clipped by 3 bases and J by 6 bases; unmatched bases: 8. This CDR3 is built from 14 residues. The CDR3 DNA follows: TGTGCCAGCAGCTCCGAAGGGACAGCGGCTGAAGCTTTCTTT. Its protein product is CASSSEGTAAEAFF.

The chain combines TRBV6-4 with TRBJ2-7, with 7 positions matching TRBD1. The CDR3 is 13 residues long. Trimming at V came to 7 bases and at J to 5 bases, leaving 8 bases not matched to a gene. In germline, CDR1 is MRHNA, CDR2 SNTAGT. The CDR3 nucleotides are TGTGCCAGCACTTCGACAGGGATCCACGAGCAGTACTTC. This codes for CASTSTGIHEQYF.

This chain connects TRBV7-9 to TRBJ2-5; 8 bases fit TRBD2. The CDR3 covers 14 residues. Germline V gives CDR1 SEHNR, CDR2 FQNEAQ (reference sequence). J was trimmed by 6 bases and V by 7 bases; bases with no gene match: 10. CDR3 sequence reads: CASTYSGAGKTQYF. The DNA of the CDR3 is TGTGCCAGCACCTATAGCGGGGCAGGAAAGACCCAGTACTTC.

The chain has TRBV10-1 and TRBJ1-2; D is unresolved. Per germline, CDR1 WNHNN and CDR2 SYGVQD (reference sequence). The CDR3 length is 14 residues. V lost 0 bases, J lost 4 bases, and 9 bases lay in between. The CDR3 DNA reads TGCGCCAGCAGTGAGTCTCGAGAGGGCTATGGCTACACCTTC. Its protein product is CASSESREGYGYTF.

As DNA, the CDR3 is TGTGCCAGCAACGTGGGGGGGAGCTATGGCTACACCTTC. It is translated as CASNVGGSYGYTF. The chain couples TRBV5-4 to TRBJ1-2; the D gene is possibly TRBD1 (5 bases). CDR1 is SGHNT and CDR2 is YYREEE in the germline V gene (reference sequence). V gave up 6 bases and J gave up 4 bases, with 13 bases separating them. CDR3 length: 13 amino acids.

The CDR3 DNA sequence: TGTGCCAGCAGCTTATTGTCGGGGGCCCAAGAGACCCAGTACTTC. This encodes CASSLLSGAQETQYF. The J gene is TRBJ2-5, the V gene TRBV7-8; D is possibly TRBD1 or TRBD2 (6 bases each). CDR1 SGHVS and CDR2 FQNEAQ come from the germline V gene. The V and J ends lost 2 bases and 1 base respectively, with 11 bases between them. The CDR3 runs 15 residues.

The chain is built from TRBV7-9 and TRBJ2-3; 10 nucleotides agree with TRBD2. The ends lost 2 bases at V and 4 bases at J; junction bases unmatched: 9. The germline V gene has CDR1 SEHNR and CDR2 FQNEAQ (reference sequence). The CDR3 totals 17 residues. This chain's CDR3 is CASSLIRAGGVADTQYF. CDR3 sequence (DNA): TGTGCCAGCAGCTTAATACGAGCGGGGGGGGTCGCAGATACGCAGTATTTT.

This clone was observed a few times. This chain links TRBV18 with TRBJ1-5; TRBD1 matches 9 bases. The junction had 11 bases not matched to a gene; V was cut back by 5 bases and J by 0 bases. The CDR3 has 18 amino acids. Germline V CDR1 and CDR2: KGHSH, LQKENI. The CDR3 nucleotides are TGTGCCAGCTCAGCGACAGGGGGAAGATTGGGTAGCAATCAGCCCCAGCATTTT. Translated, it gives CASSATGGRLGSNQPQHF.

A few counts support this clone. The chain carries TRBV5-1 and TRBJ2-1; D is undetermined. CDR3 size: 13 residues. Germline assignment: CDR1 SGHRS and CDR2 YFSETQ. V gave up 1 base and J gave up 2 bases, with 4 bases separating them. CDR3 loop: CASSLTTYNEQFF. In nucleotides, the CDR3 is TGCGCCAGCAGCTTGACGACCTACAATGAGCAGTTCTTC.

V gene TRBV3-1 (or the pseudogene TRBV3-2) combines with J gene TRBJ2-7; maybe TRBD2 (6 bases). The germline CDR1 and CDR2 sequences are LGHDT and YNNKEL (reference sequence). The CDR3 contains 14 residues. With 6 bases removed from V and 0 bases from J, the gap between germline ends came to 12 bases. CDR3 nucleotides: TGTGCCAGCAGTCGGGGGTCCAGCTCCTACGAGCAGTACTTC. Its translation: CASSRGSSSYEQYF.

The genes are TRBV5-1 and TRBJ1-1; the match to TRBD1 covers 10 bases. Germline trimming cut 6 bases from V and 3 bases from J; bases unmatched to any gene: 8. CDR1 is SGHRS, CDR2 YFSETQ, per germline. The CDR3 spans 15 residues. CDR3 nucleotide sequence: TGCGCCAGCAAAGGGACAGGGGTTTGGTACACTGAAGCTTTCTTT. As protein: CASKGTGVWYTEAFF.

V usage is TRBV6-5 and J usage is TRBJ2-7; maybe TRBD1 (5 bases). Germline V gene lookup returns CDR1 MNHEY and CDR2 SVGAGI. V lost 8 bases and J lost 2, with 10 bases in between. There are 12 residues in the CDR3. CDR3 sequence (DNA): TGTGCCAGCGGGGCAGGGCCCTACGAGCAGTACTTC. This translates into CASGAGPYEQYF.

This chain uses TRBV5-4 with TRBJ2-7; no reliable D call. Trimming took 4 bases from V and 2 from J, leaving 13 bases between them. CDR1 is SGHNT, CDR2 YYREEE, per germline (reference sequence). This CDR3 has 14 residues. This CDR3 is CASSLRGYAYEQYF. In DNA, the CDR3 is TGTGCCAGCAGCCTGCGTGGGTATGCCTACGAGCAGTACTTC. Full variable domain (outside the CDR3, taken from reference TRBV5-4 and TRBJ2-7): ETGVTQSPTHLIKTRGQQVTLRCSSQSGHNTVSWYQQALGQGPQFIFQYYREEENGRGNFPPRFSGLQFPNYSSELNVNALELDDSALYLCASSLRGYAYEQYFGPGTRLTVT.

The chain carries TRBV20-1 and TRBJ2-7; 8 bases agree with TRBD2. The CDR3 runs to 13 residues. V gave up 3 bases and J gave up 5 bases; unmatched junction bases: 6. Germline V gene data show CDR1 as DFQATT and CDR2 as SNEGSKA (reference sequence). The CDR3: CSASTGGAHEQYF. CDR3 bases: TGCAGTGCTAGTACGGGGGGGGCACACGAGCAGTACTTC.

V gene TRBV7-8 combines with J gene TRBJ2-7; D gene unclear. The CDR3 is 13 residues long. V shed 1 base and J shed 3 bases, with 7 bases lying between them. CDR1 and CDR2 from the germline V gene are SGHVS and FQNEAQ. This CDR3 reads CASSLGFGYEQYF. The CDR3 region has the DNA TGTGCCAGCAGCTTAGGTTTTGGCTACGAGCAGTACTTC.

This clone was counted a single time. The chain joins TRBV15 to TRBJ1-2; unclear D gene. The CDR3 covers 15 residues. CDR1 LNHNV and CDR2 YYDKDF come from the germline V gene (reference sequence). V lost 4 bases and J lost 6, with 18 bases in between. CDR3 DNA sequence: TGTGCCACCAGCAAAGCACTAACCGAGGTCGATGGCTACACCTTC. It specifies CATSKALTEVDGYTF.

The V call is TRBV5-1, the J call TRBJ2-1, with 11 bases matching TRBD2. Germline assignment: CDR1 SGHRS and CDR2 YFSETQ. The CDR3 consists of 16 residues. Unmatched junction bases numbered 3, after V lost 0 bases and J lost 4 bases. CDR3 nucleotides: TGCGCCAGCAGCTTGGGTTCTAGCGGGGGGTACAATGAGCAGTTCTTC. Translation gives CASSLGSSGGYNEQFF.

The chain employs TRBV4-1 and TRBJ2-5; D is undetermined. The CDR3 has 15 amino acids. V lost 1 base and J 4 bases, leaving 13 bases between the germline ends. The germline CDR1 and CDR2 sequences are MGHRA and YSYEKL. The chain's CDR3 is CASSQAVLRPETQYF. CDR3 sequence (DNA): TGCGCCAGCAGCCAAGCCGTCCTGCGGCCAGAGACCCAGTACTTC.

This clone is labeled medium-sized. Germline is not matched at one junction end, which may reflect a read error. V usage is TRBV6-6 and J usage is TRBJ2-7, with D possibly being TRBD1 (5 bases). The length of the CDR3 is 12 residues. CDR1 and CDR2 (germline): MNHNY, SVGAGI (reference sequence). This CDR3 is CASSDPQGISNF. CDR3 sequence (DNA): TGTGCCAGCAGTGACCCCCAGGGAATCTCGAACTTC.

The chain uses TRBV7-8 and TRBJ2-5; the D gene is possibly TRBD2 (7 bases). The germline V and J ends were trimmed by 2 bases and 5 bases, with 21 bases remaining between them. CDR1 is SGHVS, CDR2 FQNEAQ, per germline. The CDR3 is 17 residues long. CDR3 residues: CASSLREGYRGAETQYF. Here the CDR3 DNA reads TGTGCCAGCAGCTTAAGGGAGGGCTATCGGGGGGCGGAGACCCAGTACTTC.

V gene TRBV30 combines with J gene TRBJ2-1; D perhaps matches TRBD2 (5 bases). The germline CDR1 and CDR2 sequences are GTSNPN and SVGIG (reference sequence). Between the trimmed V and J ends, which lost 4 bases and 8 bases, there was a span of 9 bases. This CDR3 is 11 amino acids long. The CDR3 is CAWTEGYEQFF. The DNA of the CDR3 is TGTGCCTGGACCGAGGGCTATGAGCAGTTCTTC.

The chain is built from TRBV7-9 and TRBJ2-1; 8 positions agree with TRBD2. Germline loops: CDR1 SEHNR, CDR2 FQNEAQ (reference sequence). The CDR3 has 15 residues. V shed 5 bases and J 5 bases; nucleotides not matched to a gene: 8. This chain's CDR3 is CASSPPGGEDNEQFF. CDR3 coding DNA: TGTGCCAGCAGCCCCCCGGGGGGGGAGGACAATGAGCAGTTCTTC.

This clone was found once. The rearrangement joins TRBV5-8 to TRBJ1-1; a possible D gene is TRBD1 (6 bases). Germline values: CDR1 SGHTS, CDR2 YDEGEE. The CDR3 has 13 residues. Between the trimmed V and J ends, which lost 3 bases and 12 bases, there was a span of 18 bases. The CDR3 coding sequence is TGTGCCAGCAGCTGGGGGCCCGATTTAGGGACTTTCTTT. Translation: CASSWGPDLGTFF.

This rearrangement joins TRBV12-3 or TRBV12-4 to TRBJ1-2; 8 bases agree with TRBD1. Trimming removed 1 base from V and 8 bases from J; junction bases left unmatched: 3. The CDR3 is made up of 13 amino acids. The CDR3: CASSLGTGLGYTF. CDR3 DNA sequence: TGTGCCAGCAGTTTAGGGACAGGGTTGGGCTACACCTTC.

This chain links TRBV6-1 with TRBJ1-6, with TRBD1 matching 8 bases. The CDR3 totals 16 residues. Germline CDR1 is MNHNS and CDR2 is SASEGT. V dropped 2 bases and J dropped 8; count of bases not matched to a gene: 8. CDR3 in DNA: TGTGCCAGCAGTGAATCTGGGACAGGTGGTGATTCACCCCTCCACTTT. Translated, it gives CASSESGTGGDSPLHF.

This clone appeared a few times. The chain links TRBV6-5 to TRBJ1-4, with D unclear. CDR3 length: 16 amino acids. V dropped 4 bases and J dropped 3 bases, with 15 bases sitting between them. CDR1 and CDR2 (germline): MNHEY, SVGAGI. As DNA, the CDR3 is TGTGCCAGCAGTTTCCCAAGAGACACGGCTAATGAAAAACTGTTTTTT. Its translation: CASSFPRDTANEKLFF.

The chain employs TRBV15 and TRBJ2-7; D is possibly TRBD2 (7 bases). V lost 0 bases and J lost 6, with 15 bases in between. This CDR3 has 15 residues. The germline CDR1 and CDR2 sequences are LNHNV and YYDKDF (reference sequence). DNA of the CDR3: TGTGCCACCAGCAGAGATTGGGGGGGGGCCTCCGAGCAGTACTTC. This translates into CATSRDWGGASEQYF.

A word on this clone: The junction departs from germline at one end; a sequencing error may be responsible. The chain carries TRBV18 and TRBJ2-5; 13 positions agree with TRBD2. Germline CDR1 is KGHSH and CDR2 is LQKENI. CDR3 length: 16 residues. In nucleotides, the CDR3 is TGTGCCAGCTCAGCACCGGGACTAGCGGGGAGCCCCACCCAGTACTTC. Its protein is CASSAPGLAGSPTQYF.

V is TRBV5-1 and J is TRBJ2-7; 7 bases map to TRBD1. The CDR3 contains 14 residues. Trimming at V came to 6 bases and at J to 4 bases, leaving 10 bases not matched to a gene. CDR1 is SGHRS and CDR2 is YFSETQ in the germline V gene. CDR3 nucleotide sequence: TGCGCCAGCACGCCTGGGACAGTTAATTACGAGCAGTACTTC. Translated, it gives CASTPGTVNYEQYF.